These T cell receptor beta chains were read from a single sample in a study of T cells in Graves' hyperthyroidism and ophthalmopathy. TCRdb re-derived calls from the multiplex PCR reads in MiXCR, one entry per CDR3 protein. The sample has roughly 380,000 distinct CDR3 sequences; less than 20% are singletons. Material: blood. These receptors came from a woman aged 40 to 55 with Graves' ophthalmopathy. Both conserved end residues are part of each CDR3. The order of the fields is clone size, J gene, D gene, V gene, CDR3 DNA, CDR3 protein. A D gene is named only where the DNA matches it firmly. Where a row states a size, it is once, few, many or the class of an expanded clone; other rows omit it.

>-|TRBJ1-1|-|TRBV3-1
TGTGCCAGCAGCCAAAGAACTGTTAATGAAGCTTTCTTT
CASSQRTVNEAFF
>-|TRBJ2-5|-|TRBV6-2/TRBV6-3
TGTGCCAGCAGTTACACCGGGACCTTCGCTGAAGAGACCCAGTACTTC
CASSYTGTFAEETQYF
>many|TRBJ2-2|-|TRBV6-2/TRBV6-3
TGTGCCAGCAGTTACCCCGGCTTCACCGGGGAGCTGTTTTTT
CASSYPGFTGELFF
>once|TRBJ1-5|-|TRBV15
TGTGCCACCAGCAAACGGCGGACGGCCGGGAGGAATCAGCCCCAGCATTTT
CATSKRRTAGRNQPQHF
>few|TRBJ1-6|TRBD1|TRBV20-1
TGCAGTGCTAGAGCGGTACAGGGGGCTGGCTCCTATAATTCACCCCTCTACTTT
CSARAVQGAGSYNSPLYF
>many|TRBJ1-2|-|TRBV6-2/TRBV6-3
TGTGCCAGCAGTAACCCGCGTTCGGCGTACACCTTC
CASSNPRSAYTF
>many|TRBJ2-7|TRBD1|TRBV6-5
TGTGCCAGCAGCGGGGACAGACGGTACGAGCAGTACTTC
CASSGDRRYEQYF
>many|TRBJ2-6|-|TRBV7-2
TGTGCCAGCAGTCCTTCTGGGGCCAACGTCCTGACTTTC
CASSPSGANVLTF
>many|TRBJ1-2|-|TRBV12-3/TRBV12-4
TGTGCCAGCAGTTTAAGCTATGGCTACACCTTC
CASSLSYGYTF
>few|TRBJ2-2|TRBD1|TRBV4-3
TGCGCCAGCAGCCAACCAGGGGGCTCCGGGGAGCTGTTTTTT
CASSQPGGSGELFF
>many|TRBJ1-2|-|TRBV7-9
TGTGCCAGCAGCCCTCAGGGTATTCCATTCTATGGCTACACCTTC
CASSPQGIPFYGYTF
>many|TRBJ2-5|-|TRBV20-1
TGCAGTGCTAGACTGATTGAGACCCAGTACTTC
CSARLIETQYF
>many|TRBJ1-1|-|TRBV20-1
TGCAGTGCTAGAGATCGGAAGGTCTCCATGAACACTGAAGCTTTCTTT
CSARDRKVSMNTEAFF
>many|TRBJ2-5|TRBD1|TRBV11-2
TGTGCCAGCAGCCCCGGGGGGACAGGGGGGGAGACCCAGTACTTC
CASSPGGTGGETQYF
>-|TRBJ2-5|TRBD2|TRBV7-2
TGTGCCAGCAGCTTAGGGAGCGGGGTAGAGACCCAGTACTTC
CASSLGSGVETQYF
>many|TRBJ2-7|TRBD2|TRBV6-1
TGTGCCAGCAGTGAATCGGGTAGCGGGGACTACGAGCAGTACTTC
CASSESGSGDYEQYF